A single TCR beta chain is shown here with its context. The length of the CDR3 is 13 residues. V was shortened by 1 base and J by 5 bases, with 8 bases between the two germline ends. The germline CDR1 and CDR2 sequences are MNHNS and SASEGT. These data come from a study of blood T cell repertoires in COVID-19. Original handling: Amplification with reference gene primers provided the estimates of nucleated cell counts. Profiled with immunoSEQ multiplex PCR; TCRdb holds only in-frame clones, not every one. V, J and clone size reflect that table, while D and trimming were determined from the DNA. The sample lists roughly 120,000 clones, roughly 79% occurring once.

Specimen: peripheral blood. The V and J genes are TRBV6-1 and TRBJ1-1; the D is unclear. The TCR originated in a man between 65 and 85 years old with active or convalescent COVID-19. CDR3 sequence (DNA): TGTGCCAGCAGTGAAGTATATCGGACTGAAGCTTTCTTT. It yields the protein CASSEVYRTEAFF.